This TCR beta chain was profiled in a study of identical twins. Whole-study results and caveats: Insertion counts were lower in abundant cord blood beta clonotypes, a trend that memory repertoires did not show.

Every sampled donor was Caucasian and healthy. This clonotype was seen more than once but under ten times. Antigen unknown. TCRdb re-analysed the 5' RACE reads in MiXCR, keeping a single row per CDR3 protein. Of over 600,000 distinct CDR3 sequences in the sample, about 20% were seen once. The CDR3 runs 16 residues. Germline CDR1 reads LGHDT; CDR2 reads YNNKEL (reference sequence). Trimming shortened V by 0 bases and J by 8 bases, and 17 bases separated the two germline ends. These data were likewise used in another study, on T cells expressing NK-cell markers.

What was sequenced was PBMCs. The TCR comes from a woman younger than 35 in good health. The chain joins TRBV3-1 to TRBJ2-1; D is perhaps TRBD1 (5 bases). CDR3 DNA sequence: TGTGCCAGCAGCCAAGATAGGGCAGGGATGAAAGATGAGCAGTTCTTC. Protein: CASSQDRAGMKDEQFF.